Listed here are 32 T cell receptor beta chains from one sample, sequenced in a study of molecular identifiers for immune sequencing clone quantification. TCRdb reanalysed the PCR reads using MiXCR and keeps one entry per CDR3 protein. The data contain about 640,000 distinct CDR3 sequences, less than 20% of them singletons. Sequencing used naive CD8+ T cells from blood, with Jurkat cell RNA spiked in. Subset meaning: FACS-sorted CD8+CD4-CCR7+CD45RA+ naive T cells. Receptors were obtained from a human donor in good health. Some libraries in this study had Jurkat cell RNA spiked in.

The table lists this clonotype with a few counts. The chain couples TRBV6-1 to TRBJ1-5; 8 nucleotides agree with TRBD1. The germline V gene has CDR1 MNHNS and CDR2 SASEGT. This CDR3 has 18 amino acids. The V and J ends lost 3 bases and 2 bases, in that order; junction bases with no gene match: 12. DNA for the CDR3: TGTGCCAGCAGTGAGGCCCACACAGGGGGTGTTGGCAATCAGCCCCAGCATTTT. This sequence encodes CASSEAHTGGVGNQPQHF.

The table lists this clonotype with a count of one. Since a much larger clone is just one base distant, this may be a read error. CDR3 protein: CSARDIAGGEEKLFF. The CDR3 nucleotides are TGCAGTGCTAGAGATATAGCAGGGGGTGAGGAAAAACTGTTTTTT. The rearrangement joins TRBV20-1 to TRBJ1-4; 7 bases map to TRBD1. Germline values: CDR1 DFQATT, CDR2 SNEGSKA (reference sequence). The CDR3 has 15 residues. Unmatched junction bases numbered 9, after V lost 0 bases and J lost 8 bases.

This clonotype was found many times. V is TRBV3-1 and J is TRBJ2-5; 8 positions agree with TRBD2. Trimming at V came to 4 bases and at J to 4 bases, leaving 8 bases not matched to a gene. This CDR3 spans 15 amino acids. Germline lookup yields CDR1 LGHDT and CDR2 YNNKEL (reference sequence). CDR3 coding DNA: TGTGCCAGCAGCCCGTCTGGTCTAGCGGGAGAGACCCAGTACTTC. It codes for CASSPSGLAGETQYF.

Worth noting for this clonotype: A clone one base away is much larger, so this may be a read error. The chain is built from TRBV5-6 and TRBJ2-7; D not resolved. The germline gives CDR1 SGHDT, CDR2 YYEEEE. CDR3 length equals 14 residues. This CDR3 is CARSLVTSSYEQYF. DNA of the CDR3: TGTGCCCGCAGCTTGGTAACAAGCTCCTACGAGCAGTACTTC. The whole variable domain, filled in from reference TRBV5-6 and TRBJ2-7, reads DAGVTQSPTHLIKTRGQQVTLRCSPKSGHDTVSWYQQALGQGPQFIFQYYEEEERQRGNFPDRFSGHQFPNYSSELNVNALLLGDSALYLCARSLVTSSYEQYFGPGTRLTVT.

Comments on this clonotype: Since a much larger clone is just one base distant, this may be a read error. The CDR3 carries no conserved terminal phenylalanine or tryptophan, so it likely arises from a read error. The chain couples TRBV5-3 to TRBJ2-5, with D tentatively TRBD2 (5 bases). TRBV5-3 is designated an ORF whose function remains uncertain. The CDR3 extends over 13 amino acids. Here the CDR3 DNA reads TGTGCCAGCAGCTTGGAGGCCCAAGAGACCCAGTACTCC. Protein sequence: CASSLEAQETQYS.

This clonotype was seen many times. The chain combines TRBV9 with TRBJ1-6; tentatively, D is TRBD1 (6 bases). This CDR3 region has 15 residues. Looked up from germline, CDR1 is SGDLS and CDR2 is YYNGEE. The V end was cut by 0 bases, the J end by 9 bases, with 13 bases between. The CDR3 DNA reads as TGTGCCAGCAGCGTAGGAGCAGGGGAGGGTTCACCCCTCCACTTT. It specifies CASSVGAGEGSPLHF.

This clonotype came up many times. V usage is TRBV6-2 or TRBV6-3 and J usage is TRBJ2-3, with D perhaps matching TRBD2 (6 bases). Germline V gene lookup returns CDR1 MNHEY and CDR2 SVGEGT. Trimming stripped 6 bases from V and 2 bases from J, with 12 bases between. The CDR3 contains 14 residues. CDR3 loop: CASSRLEPTDTQYF. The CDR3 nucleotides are TGTGCCAGCAGCAGACTAGAACCCACAGATACGCAGTATTTT.

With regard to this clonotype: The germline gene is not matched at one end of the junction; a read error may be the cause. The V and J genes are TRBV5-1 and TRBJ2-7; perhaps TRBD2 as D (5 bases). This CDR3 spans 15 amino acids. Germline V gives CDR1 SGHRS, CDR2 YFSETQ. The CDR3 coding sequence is TGCGCCTGCAGCTTGGGTGCGAGGGCCGCCTACGAGCAGTACTTC. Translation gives CACSLGARAAYEQYF.

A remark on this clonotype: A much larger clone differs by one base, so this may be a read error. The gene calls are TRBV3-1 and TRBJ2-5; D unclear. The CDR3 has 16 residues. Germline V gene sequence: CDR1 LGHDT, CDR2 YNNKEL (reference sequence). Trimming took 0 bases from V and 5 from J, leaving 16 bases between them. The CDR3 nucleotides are TGTGCCAGCAGCCAAGATGTTGCGGTCCAATTTGAGACCCAGTACTTC. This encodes CASSQDVAVQFETQYF.

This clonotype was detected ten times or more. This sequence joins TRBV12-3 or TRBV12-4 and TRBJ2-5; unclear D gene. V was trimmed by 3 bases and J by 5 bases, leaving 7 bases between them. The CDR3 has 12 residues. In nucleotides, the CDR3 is TGTGCCAGCAGTTTTACCGCCGAGACCCAGTACTTC. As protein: CASSFTAETQYF.

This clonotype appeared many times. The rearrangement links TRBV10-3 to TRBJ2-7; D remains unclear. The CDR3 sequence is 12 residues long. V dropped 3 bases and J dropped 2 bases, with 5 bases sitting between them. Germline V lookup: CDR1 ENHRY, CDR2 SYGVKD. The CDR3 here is CAISDRAYEQYF. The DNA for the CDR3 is TGTGCCATCAGTGACCGAGCCTACGAGCAGTACTTC.

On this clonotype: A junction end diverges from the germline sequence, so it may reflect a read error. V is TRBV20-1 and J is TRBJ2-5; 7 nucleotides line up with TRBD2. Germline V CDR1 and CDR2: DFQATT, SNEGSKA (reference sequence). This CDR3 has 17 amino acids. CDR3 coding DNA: TGCAGTGCTAGTCTTCGGCGGGGGAGGGAGTACCAAGAGACCCGGTACTTC. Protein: CSASLRRGREYQETRYF.

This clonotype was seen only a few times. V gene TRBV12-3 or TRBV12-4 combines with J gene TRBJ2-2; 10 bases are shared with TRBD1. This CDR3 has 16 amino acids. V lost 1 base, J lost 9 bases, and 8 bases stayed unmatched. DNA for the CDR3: TGTGCCAGCAGTTTAGGGTCGACAGGGGGCCGAAGGGAGCTGTTTTTT. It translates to CASSLGSTGGRRELFF.

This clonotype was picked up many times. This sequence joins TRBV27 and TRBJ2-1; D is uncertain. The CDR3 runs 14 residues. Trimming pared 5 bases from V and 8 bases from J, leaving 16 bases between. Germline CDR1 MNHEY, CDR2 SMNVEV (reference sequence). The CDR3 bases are TGTGCCAGCAGTCCTTTGGTGACCGGAGATGAGCAGTTCTTC. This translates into CASSPLVTGDEQFF.

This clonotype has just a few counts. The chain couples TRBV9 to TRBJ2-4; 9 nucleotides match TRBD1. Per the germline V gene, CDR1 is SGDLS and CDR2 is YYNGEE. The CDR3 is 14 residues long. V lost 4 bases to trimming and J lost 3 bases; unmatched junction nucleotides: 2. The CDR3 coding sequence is TGTGCCAGCAGCCAGACAGGGGGCAAAAACATTCAGTACTTC. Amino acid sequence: CASSQTGGKNIQYF.

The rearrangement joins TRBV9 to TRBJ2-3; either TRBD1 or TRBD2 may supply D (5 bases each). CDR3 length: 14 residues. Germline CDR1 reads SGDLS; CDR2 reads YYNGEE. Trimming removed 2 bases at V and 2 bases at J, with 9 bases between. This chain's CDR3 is CASSVVGVTDTQYF. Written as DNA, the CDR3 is TGTGCCAGCAGCGTTGTGGGGGTCACAGATACGCAGTATTTT.

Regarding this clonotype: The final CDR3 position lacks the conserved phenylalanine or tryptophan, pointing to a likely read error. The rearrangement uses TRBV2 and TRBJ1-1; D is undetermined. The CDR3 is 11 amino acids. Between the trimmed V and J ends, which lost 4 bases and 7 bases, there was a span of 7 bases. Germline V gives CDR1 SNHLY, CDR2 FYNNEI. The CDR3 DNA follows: TGTGCCAGCAGTGTTGGCAGTGAAGCTTTCTCT. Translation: CASSVGSEAFS.

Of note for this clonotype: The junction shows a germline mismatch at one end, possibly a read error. The CDR3 DNA sequence: TGCGCCAGCAGTGACCCGGGACAGTATGACTTC. This sequence encodes CASSDPGQYDF. The chain recombines TRBV10-1 with TRBJ2-7; 7 bases line up with TRBD1. The CDR3 runs 11 residues. Germline CDR1 reads WNHNN; CDR2 reads SYGVQD (reference sequence).

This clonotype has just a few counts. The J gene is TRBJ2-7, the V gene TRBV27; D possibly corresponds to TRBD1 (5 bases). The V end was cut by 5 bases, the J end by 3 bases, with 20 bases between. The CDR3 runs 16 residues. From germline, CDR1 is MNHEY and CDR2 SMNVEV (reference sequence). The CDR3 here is CASSPLGVTGDYEQYF. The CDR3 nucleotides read TGTGCCAGCAGTCCATTAGGGGTCACCGGAGACTACGAGCAGTACTTC.

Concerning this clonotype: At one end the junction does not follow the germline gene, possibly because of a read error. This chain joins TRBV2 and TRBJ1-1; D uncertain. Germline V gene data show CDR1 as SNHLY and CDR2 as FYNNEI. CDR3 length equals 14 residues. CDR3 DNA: TGTGCCAGCGGTGAAGCTCCTGAGGCCACTGAAGCTTTCTTT. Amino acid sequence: CASGEAPEATEAFF.

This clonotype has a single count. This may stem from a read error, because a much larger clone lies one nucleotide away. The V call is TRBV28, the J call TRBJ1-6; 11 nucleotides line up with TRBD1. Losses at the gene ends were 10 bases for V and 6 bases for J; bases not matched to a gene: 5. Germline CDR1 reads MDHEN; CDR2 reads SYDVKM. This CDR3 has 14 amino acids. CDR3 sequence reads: CAIMDRGRNSPLHF. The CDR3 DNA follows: TGTGCCATAATGGACAGGGGGCGTAATTCACCCCTCCACTTT. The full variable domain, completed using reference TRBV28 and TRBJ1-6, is DVKVTQSSRYLVKRTGEKVFLECVQDMDHENMFWYRQDPGLGLRLIYFSYDVKMKEKGDIPEGYSVSREKKERFSLILESASTNQTSMYLCAIMDRGRNSPLHFGNGTRLTVT.

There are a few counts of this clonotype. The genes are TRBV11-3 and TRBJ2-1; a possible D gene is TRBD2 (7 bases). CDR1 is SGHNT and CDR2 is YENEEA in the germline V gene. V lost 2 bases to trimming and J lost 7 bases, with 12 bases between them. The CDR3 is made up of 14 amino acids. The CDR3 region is CASSLPGGQNEQFF. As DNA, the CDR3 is TGTGCCAGCAGCTTACCCGGGGGGCAGAATGAGCAGTTCTTC.

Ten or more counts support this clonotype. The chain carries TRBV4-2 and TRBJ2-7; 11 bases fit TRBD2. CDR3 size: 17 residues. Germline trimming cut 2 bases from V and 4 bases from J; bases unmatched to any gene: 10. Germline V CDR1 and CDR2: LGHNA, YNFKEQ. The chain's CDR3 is CASSQSLAGGVWYEQYF. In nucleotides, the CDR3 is TGTGCCAGCAGCCAAAGTCTAGCGGGAGGTGTGTGGTACGAGCAGTACTTC.

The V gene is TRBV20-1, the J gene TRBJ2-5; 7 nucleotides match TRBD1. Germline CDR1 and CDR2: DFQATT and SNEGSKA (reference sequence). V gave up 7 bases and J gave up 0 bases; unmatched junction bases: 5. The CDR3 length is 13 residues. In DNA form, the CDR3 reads TGCAGTGTCCCACAGGGGAACCAAGAGACCCAGTACTTC. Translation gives CSVPQGNQETQYF.

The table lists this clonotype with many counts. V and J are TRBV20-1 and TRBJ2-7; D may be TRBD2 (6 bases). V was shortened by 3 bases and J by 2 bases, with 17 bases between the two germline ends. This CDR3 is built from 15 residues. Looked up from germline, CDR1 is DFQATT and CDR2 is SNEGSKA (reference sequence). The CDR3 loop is CSARAPRTIPYEQYF. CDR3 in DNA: TGCAGTGCTAGGGCACCACGGACTATACCCTACGAGCAGTACTTC.

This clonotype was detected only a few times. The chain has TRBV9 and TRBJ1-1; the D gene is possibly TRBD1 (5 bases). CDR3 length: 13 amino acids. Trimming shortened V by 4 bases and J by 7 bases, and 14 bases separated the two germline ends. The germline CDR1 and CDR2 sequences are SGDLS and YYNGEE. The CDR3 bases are TGTGCCAGCAGCCCTCGGGGAGGGGTTGAAGCTTTCTTT. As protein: CASSPRGGVEAFF.

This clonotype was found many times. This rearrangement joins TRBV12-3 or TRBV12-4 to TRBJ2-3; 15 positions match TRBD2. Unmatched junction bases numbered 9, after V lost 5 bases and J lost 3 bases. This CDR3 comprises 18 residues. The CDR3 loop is CASSPWTSGGGQTDTQYF. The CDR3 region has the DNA TGTGCCAGCAGTCCGTGGACTAGCGGGGGGGGGCAGACAGATACGCAGTATTTT.

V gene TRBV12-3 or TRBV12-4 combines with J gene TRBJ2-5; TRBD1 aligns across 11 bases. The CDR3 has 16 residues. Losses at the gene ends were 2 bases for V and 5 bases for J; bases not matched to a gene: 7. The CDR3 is CASSLNAGQGEETQYF. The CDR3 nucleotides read TGTGCCAGCAGTTTAAACGCGGGACAGGGGGAGGAGACCCAGTACTTC.

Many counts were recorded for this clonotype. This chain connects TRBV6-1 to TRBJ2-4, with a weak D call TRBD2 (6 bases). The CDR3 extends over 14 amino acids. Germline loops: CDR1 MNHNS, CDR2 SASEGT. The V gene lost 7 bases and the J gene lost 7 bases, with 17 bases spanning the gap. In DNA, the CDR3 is TGTGCCAGCAACAAACCGGGAGCAGCCAACATTCAGTACTTC. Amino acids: CASNKPGAANIQYF.

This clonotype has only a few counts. The CDR3 coding sequence is TGTGCCAGTAGTATGCCCGGGGCTGAAGCTTTCTTT. Translation: CASSMPGAEAFF. V gene TRBV19 combines with J gene TRBJ1-1, with D unresolved. V dropped 3 bases and J dropped 6 bases, with 8 bases sitting between them. The CDR3 totals 12 residues. Germline loops: CDR1 LNHDA, CDR2 SQIVND (reference sequence).

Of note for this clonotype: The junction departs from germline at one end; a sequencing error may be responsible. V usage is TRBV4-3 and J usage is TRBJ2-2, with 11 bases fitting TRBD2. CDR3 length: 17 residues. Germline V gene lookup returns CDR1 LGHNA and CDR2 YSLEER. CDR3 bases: TGCGCCAGCAGCCAATCCAGACTAGCGGGAAATACCGGGGAGCTGTCTTTT. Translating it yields CASSQSRLAGNTGELSF.

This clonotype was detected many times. CDR3 sequence (DNA): TGTGCCTGGAGCCGGGACGGAGGCTACGAGCAGTACTTC. Translating it yields CAWSRDGGYEQYF. J is TRBJ2-7 and V is TRBV30; the D call may be TRBD1 or TRBD2 (5 bases each). The CDR3 covers 13 residues. Trimming shortened V by 3 bases and J by 3 bases, and 12 bases separated the two germline ends. The germline gives CDR1 GTSNPN, CDR2 SVGIG (reference sequence).